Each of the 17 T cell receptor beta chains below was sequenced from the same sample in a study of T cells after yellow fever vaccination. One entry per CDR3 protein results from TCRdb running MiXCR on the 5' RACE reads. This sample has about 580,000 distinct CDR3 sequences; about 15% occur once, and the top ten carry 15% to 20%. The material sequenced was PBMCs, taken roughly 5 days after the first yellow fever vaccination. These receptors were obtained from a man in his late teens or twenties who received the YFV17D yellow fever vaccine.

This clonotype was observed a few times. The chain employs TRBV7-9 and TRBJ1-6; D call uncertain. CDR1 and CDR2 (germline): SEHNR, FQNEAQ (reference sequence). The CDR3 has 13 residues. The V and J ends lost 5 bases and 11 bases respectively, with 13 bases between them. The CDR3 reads CASSLSLRAPLHF. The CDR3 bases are TGTGCCAGCAGCCTGTCCCTACGGGCACCCCTCCACTTT.

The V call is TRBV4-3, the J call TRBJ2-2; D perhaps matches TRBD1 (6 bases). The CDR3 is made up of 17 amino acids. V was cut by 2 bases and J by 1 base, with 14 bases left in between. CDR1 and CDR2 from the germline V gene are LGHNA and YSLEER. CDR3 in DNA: TGCGCCAGCAGCCAATCACTACAGGGAGAGAACACCGGGGAGCTGTTTTTT. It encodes CASSQSLQGENTGELFF.

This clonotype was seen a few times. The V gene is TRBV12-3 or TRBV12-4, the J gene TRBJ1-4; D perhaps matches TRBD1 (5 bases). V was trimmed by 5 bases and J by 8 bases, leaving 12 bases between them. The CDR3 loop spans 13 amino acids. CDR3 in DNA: TGTGCCAGCAGTGTGGCAGGACACGAAAAACTGTTTTTT. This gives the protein CASSVAGHEKLFF.

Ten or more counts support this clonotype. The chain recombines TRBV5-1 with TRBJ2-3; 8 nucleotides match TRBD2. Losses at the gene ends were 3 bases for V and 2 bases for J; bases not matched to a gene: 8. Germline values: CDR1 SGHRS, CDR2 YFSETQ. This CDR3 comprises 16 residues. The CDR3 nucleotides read TGCGCCAGCAGCTGGACAAGCGGGGGACCCACAGATACGCAGTATTTT. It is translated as CASSWTSGGPTDTQYF.

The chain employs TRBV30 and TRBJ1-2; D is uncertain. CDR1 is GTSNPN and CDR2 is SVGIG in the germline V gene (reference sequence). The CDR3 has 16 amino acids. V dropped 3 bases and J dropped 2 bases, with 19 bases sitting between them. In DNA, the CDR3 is TGTGCCTGGAGGGGCTCCCCGGCACGTTCAAACTATGGCTACACCTTC. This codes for CAWRGSPARSNYGYTF.

The CDR3 spells CASSYSGEDEQYV. CDR3 in DNA: TGTGCCAGCAGTTATTCAGGGGAGGACGAGCAGTACGTC. This chain uses TRBV6-5 with TRBJ2-7; D may correspond to TRBD1 or TRBD2 (6 bases each). The CDR3 has 13 amino acids. CDR1 is MNHEY and CDR2 is SVGAGI in the germline V gene. V was shortened by 3 bases and J by 5 bases, with 11 bases between the two germline ends.

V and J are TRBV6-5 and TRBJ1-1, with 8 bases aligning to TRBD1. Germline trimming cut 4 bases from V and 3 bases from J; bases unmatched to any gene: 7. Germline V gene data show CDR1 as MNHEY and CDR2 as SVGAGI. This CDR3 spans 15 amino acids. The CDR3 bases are TGTGCCAGCAGTTTCTCGGACAGGGCAGACACTGAAGCTTTCTTT. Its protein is CASSFSDRADTEAFF.

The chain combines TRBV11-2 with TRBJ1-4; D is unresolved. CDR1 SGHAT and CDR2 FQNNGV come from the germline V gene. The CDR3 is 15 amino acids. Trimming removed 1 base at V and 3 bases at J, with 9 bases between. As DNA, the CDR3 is TGTGCCAGCAGCTTAGTGGGGAGGGCTAATGAAAAACTGTTTTTT. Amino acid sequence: CASSLVGRANEKLFF.

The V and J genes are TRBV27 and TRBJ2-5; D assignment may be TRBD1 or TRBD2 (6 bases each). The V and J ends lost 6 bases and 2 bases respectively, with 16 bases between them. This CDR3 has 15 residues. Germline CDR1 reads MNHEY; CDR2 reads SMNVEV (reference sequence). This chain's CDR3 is CASRKGGVLQETQYF. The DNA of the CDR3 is TGTGCCAGCAGGAAGGGGGGCGTCCTTCAAGAGACCCAGTACTTC.

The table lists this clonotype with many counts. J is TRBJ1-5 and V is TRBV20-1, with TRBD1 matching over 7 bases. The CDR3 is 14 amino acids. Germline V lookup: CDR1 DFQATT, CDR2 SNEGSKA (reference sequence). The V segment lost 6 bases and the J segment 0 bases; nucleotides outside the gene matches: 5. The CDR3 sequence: CSAEYRGSNQPQHF. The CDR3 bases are TGCAGTGCGGAATACAGGGGTAGCAATCAGCCCCAGCATTTT.

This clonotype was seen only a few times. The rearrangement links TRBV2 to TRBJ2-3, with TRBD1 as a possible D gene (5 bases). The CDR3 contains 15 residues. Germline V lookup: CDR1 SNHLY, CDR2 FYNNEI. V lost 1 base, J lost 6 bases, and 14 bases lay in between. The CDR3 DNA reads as TGTGCCAGCAGTGAAGTCCAGGGTTTGGGTGATACGCAGTATTTT. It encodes CASSEVQGLGDTQYF.

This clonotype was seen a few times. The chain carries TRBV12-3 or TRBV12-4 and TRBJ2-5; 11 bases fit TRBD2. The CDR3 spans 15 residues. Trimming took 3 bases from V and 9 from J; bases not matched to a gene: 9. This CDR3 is CASSFLAGGLGAQYF. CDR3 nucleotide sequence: TGTGCCAGCAGTTTCTTAGCGGGGGGGCTCGGGGCCCAGTACTTC.

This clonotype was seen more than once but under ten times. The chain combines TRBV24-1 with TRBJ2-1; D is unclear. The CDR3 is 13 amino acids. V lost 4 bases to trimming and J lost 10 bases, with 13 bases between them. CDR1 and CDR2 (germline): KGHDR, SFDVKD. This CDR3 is CATSDPGSREQFF. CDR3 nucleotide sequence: TGTGCCACCAGTGACCCAGGATCACGGGAGCAGTTCTTC.

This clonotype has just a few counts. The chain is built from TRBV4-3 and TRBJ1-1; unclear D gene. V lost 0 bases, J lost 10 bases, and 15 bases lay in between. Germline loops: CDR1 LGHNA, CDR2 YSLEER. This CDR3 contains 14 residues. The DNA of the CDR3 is TGCGCCAGCAGCCAAGATCTCCGAGGGTCTTCAGCTTTCTTT. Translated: CASSQDLRGSSAFF.

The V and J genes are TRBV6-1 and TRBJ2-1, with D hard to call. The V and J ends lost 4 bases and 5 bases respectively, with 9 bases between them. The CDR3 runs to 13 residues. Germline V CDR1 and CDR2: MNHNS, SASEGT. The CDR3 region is CASSAGFNNEQFF. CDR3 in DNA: TGTGCCAGCAGTGCGGGTTTTAACAATGAGCAGTTCTTC.

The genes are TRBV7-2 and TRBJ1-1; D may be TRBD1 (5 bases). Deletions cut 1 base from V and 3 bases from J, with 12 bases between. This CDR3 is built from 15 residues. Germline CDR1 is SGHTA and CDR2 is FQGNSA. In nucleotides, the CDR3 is TGTGCCAGCAGCTTAGTTGGGGGAACGGACACTGAAGCTTTCTTT. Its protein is CASSLVGGTDTEAFF. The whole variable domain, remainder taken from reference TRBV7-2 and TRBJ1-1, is GAGVSQSPSNKVTEKGKDVELRCDPISGHTALYWYRQSLGQGLEFLIYFQGNSAPDKSGLPSDRFSAERTGGSVSTLTIQRTQQEDSAVYLCASSLVGGTDTEAFFGQGTRLTVV.

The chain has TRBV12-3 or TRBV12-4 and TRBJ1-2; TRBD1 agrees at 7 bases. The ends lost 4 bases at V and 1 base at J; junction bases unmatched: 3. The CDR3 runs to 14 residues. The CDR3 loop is CASSWDSVNYGYTF. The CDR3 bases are TGTGCCAGCAGTTGGGACAGCGTTAACTATGGCTACACCTTC.